This entry describes one T cell receptor (beta chain). Its antigen remains unknown. The data stem from a study of cytomegalovirus exposure and HLA in healthy donors. Findings and caveats of the study: In a later analysis, most CMV-associated TCR beta chains appeared HLA-restricted.

PCR primers comprised 60 Vbeta and 13 Jbeta primers. Some clones are missing from TCRdb's copy, which holds only in-frame ones; the method was immunoSEQ multiplex PCR. The sample records about 160,000 clones, around 60% being singletons. CDR3 length equals 15 residues. CDR1 and CDR2 (germline): KGHSH, LQKENI. The chain couples TRBV18 to TRBJ2-5, with 9 bases identical to TRBD1. The DNA end lines up better with TRBJ2-7; the J call may be wrong. Source material: PBMCs. This sequence originates from a woman aged 60-70 years in good health and CMV-seropositive. The CDR3 DNA sequence: TGTGCCAGCTCTCCGAGTGGACAGGGGTTGTACGAGCAGTACTTC. It encodes CASSPSGQGLYEQYF.